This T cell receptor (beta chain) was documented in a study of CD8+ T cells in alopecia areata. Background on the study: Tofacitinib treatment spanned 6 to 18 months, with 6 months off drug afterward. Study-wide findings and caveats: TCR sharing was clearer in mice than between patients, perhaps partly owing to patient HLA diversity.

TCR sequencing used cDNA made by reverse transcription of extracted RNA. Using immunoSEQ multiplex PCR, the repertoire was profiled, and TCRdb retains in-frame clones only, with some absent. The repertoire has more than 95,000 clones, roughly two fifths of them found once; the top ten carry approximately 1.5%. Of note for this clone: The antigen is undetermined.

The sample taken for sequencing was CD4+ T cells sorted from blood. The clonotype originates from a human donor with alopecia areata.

The CDR3 here is CASSMTGTTDTQYF. In DNA, the CDR3 is TGTGCCAGCAGCATGACCGGGACCACAGATACGCAGTATTTT. The chain employs TRBV7-2 and TRBJ2-3; D is tentatively TRBD1 or TRBD2 (5 bases each). Germline V lookup: CDR1 SGHTA, CDR2 FQGNSA. The CDR3 loop spans 14 amino acids. Trimming took off 5 bases at V and 2 bases at J, with 11 bases between the two ends.